This T cell receptor (beta chain) was found in a study of blood T cell repertoires in COVID-19 (TCRdb year 2020). Describing the broader study: Samples covering the acute and convalescent phases of COVID-19 were provided by collaborators in the United States, Italy and Spain. The repertoires were released in a freely available public database meant as a resource for research on the immune response to SARS-CoV-2. Samples were obtained from the ongoing ImmuneRACE study (first 160 participants) and from about 1,300 subjects provided by 6 global collaborators. Nearly every sample came with metadata listing a de-identified subject ID, COVID-19 status, age in years and sex. Deeply sampled blood TCRbeta repertoires from subjects exposed to, actively infected with, or recovered from COVID-19 were included in the dataset. Where available, HLA class I and class II types were obtained from metadata supplied by the sample provider rather than from assay-based typing. The prospective study material was composed of cDNA or gDNA derived from T cells, B-cell-depleted T cells, or PBMCs.

The immunoSEQ Assay, a bias-controlled multiplex PCR, was used to amplify TCRbeta CDR3 regions from genomic DNA. On the study's bioinformatics: The number of nucleated cells in each sample was estimated by amplification of reference gene primers within the assay. To quantify the absolute abundance of each unique TCRbeta CDR3 rearrangement, sequence reads were collapsed and filtered. Productive Simpson clonality was computed per sample as the square root of Simpson's diversity index over productive rearrangements. Not all clones reach the TCRdb copy of this immuneACCESS table, which keeps in-frame sequences only. Checked studies attribute under half of the gap to unresolved V genes and leave the rest unexplained. D and trimming come from the DNA, and the V and J calls and clone size come from that table. The sample records roughly 80,000 clones, roughly four fifths of which are singletons. Together, the top ten hold 21% of the sample.

Results the study describes overall, beyond this receptor: How much clinical and demographic metadata was included differed by source and by participant, and the metadata was provided uncurated.

Collaborating institutions collected whole blood in K2EDTA tubes following their own protocols. For TCRbeta analysis, collaborator samples were shipped as frozen whole blood, as isolated PBMCs, or as DNA extracted from either sample type. In the germline V gene, CDR1 corresponds to KGHSH and CDR2 to LQKENI. The CDR3 spans 12 residues, from the cysteine through the phenylalanine. Solely the CDR3 DNA is kept, with 36 bases framed from the first base. Cut back by 4 bases and 1 base, the V and J ends lie 4 bases apart. On this clone: The antigen it binds to is not known. No much larger clonotype is one base removed from it; base qualities were not supplied.

The source is a human donor in a cohort sampled during active COVID-19. The sequence is built from TRBV18 and TRBJ2-5; no confident D gene assignment can be made. The specimen was peripheral blood. The nucleotide sequence is TGTGCCAGCTCACTTCTCCAAGAGACCCAGTACTTC. Its product reads: CASSLLQETQYF.